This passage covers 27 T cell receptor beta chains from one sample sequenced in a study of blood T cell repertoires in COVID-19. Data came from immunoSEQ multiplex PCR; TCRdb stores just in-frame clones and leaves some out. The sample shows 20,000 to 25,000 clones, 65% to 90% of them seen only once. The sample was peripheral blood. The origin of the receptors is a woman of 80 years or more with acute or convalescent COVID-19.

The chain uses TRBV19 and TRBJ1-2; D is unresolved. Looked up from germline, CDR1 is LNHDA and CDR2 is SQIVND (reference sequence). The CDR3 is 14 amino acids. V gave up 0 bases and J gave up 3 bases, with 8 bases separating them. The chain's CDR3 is CASSIEAGDYGYTF. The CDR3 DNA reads TGTGCCAGTAGTATAGAAGCGGGAGACTATGGCTACACCTTC.

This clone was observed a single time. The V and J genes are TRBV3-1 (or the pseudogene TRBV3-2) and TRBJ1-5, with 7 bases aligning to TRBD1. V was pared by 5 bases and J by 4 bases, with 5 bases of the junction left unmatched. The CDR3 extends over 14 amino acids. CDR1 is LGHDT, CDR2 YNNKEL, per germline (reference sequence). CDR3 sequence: CASSWGQLNQPQHF. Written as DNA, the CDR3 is TGTGCCAGCAGCTGGGGACAGCTGAATCAGCCCCAGCATTTT.

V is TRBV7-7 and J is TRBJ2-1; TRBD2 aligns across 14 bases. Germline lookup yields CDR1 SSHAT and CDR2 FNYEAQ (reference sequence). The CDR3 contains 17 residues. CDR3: CASQRLAGGSAYNEQFF. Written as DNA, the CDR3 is TGTGCTAGTCAGAGACTAGCGGGGGGGAGTGCCTACAATGAGCAGTTCTTC.

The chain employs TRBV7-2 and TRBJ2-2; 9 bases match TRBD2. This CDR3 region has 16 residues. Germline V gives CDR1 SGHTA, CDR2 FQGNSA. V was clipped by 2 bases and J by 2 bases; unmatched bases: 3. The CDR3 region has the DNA TGTGCCAGCAGCTTAAGCGGGGGGTTCAACACCGGGGAGCTGTTTTTT. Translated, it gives CASSLSGGFNTGELFF. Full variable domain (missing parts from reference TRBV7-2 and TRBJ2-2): GAGVSQSPSNKVTEKGKDVELRCDPISGHTALYWYRQSLGQGLEFLIYFQGNSAPDKSGLPSDRFSAERTGGSVSTLTIQRTQQEDSAVYLCASSLSGGFNTGELFFGEGSRLTVL.

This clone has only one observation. The CDR3 loop is CASSAGTGVYNEQFF. For the CDR3, the DNA is TGTGCCAGCAGCGCCGGGACAGGGGTATACAATGAGCAGTTCTTC. The gene calls are TRBV9 and TRBJ2-1; 10 nucleotides align to TRBD1. This CDR3 contains 15 residues. With 3 bases clipped from V and 4 bases from J, the junction kept 4 bases outside the gene matches. Per the germline V gene, CDR1 is SGDLS and CDR2 is YYNGEE.

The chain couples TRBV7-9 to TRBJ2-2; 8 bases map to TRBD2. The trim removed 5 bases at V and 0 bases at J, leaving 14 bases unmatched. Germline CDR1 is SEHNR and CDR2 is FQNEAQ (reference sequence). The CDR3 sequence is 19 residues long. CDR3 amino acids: CASSDARGLAGPNTGELFF. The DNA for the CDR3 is TGTGCCAGCAGCGACGCCCGCGGCCTAGCGGGCCCGAACACCGGGGAGCTGTTTTTT.

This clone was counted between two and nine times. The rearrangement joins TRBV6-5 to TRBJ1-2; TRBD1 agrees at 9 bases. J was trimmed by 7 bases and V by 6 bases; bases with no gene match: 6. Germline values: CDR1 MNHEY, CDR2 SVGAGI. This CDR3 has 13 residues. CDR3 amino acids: CASRLQGAFGYTF. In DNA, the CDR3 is TGTGCCAGCAGATTACAGGGGGCGTTTGGCTACACCTTC.

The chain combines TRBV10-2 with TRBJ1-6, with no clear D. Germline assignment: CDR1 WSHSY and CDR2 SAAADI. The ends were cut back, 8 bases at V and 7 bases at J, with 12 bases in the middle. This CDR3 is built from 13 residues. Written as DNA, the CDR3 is TGCGCCAGCCGGCTTCAGGCCAATTCACCCCTCCACTTT. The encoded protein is CASRLQANSPLHF.

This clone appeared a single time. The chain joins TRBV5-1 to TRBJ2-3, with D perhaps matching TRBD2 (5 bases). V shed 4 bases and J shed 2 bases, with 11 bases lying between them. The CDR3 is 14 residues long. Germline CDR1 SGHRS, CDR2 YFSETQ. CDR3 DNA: TGCGCCAGCAGCCCGGGAAAGCCCACAGATACGCAGTATTTT. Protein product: CASSPGKPTDTQYF.

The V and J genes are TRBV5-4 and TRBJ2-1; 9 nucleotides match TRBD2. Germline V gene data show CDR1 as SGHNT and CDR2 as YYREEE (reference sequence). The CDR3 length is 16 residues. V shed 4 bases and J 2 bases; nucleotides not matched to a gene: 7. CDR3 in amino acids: CASSAVSGSTYNEQFF. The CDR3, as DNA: TGTGCCAGCAGCGCCGTTAGCGGGAGCACCTACAATGAGCAGTTCTTC.

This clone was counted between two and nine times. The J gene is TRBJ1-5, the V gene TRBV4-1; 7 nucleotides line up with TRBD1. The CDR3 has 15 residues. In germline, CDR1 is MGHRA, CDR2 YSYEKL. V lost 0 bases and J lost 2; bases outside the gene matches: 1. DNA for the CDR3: TGCGCCAGCAGCCAAGACGACAGGGGCAATCAGCCCCAGCATTTT. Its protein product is CASSQDDRGNQPQHF.

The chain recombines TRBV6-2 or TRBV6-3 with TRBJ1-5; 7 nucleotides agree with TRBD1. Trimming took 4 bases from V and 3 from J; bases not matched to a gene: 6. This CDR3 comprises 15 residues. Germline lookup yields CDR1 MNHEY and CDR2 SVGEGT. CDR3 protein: CASSSRDSYNQPQHF. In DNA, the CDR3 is TGTGCCAGCAGTTCGCGGGACAGCTACAATCAGCCCCAGCATTTT.

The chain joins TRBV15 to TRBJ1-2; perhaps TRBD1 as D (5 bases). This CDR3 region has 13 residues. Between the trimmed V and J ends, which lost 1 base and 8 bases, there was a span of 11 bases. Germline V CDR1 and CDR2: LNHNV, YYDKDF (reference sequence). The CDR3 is CATSRGGGGGYTF. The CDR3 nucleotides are TGTGCCACCAGCAGAGGGGGCGGGGGAGGCTACACCTTC.

As DNA, the CDR3 is TGTGCCAGCAGCTTGAGTCTAGCGGGGTCCTACAATGAGCAGTTCTTC. Translated: CASSLSLAGSYNEQFF. The chain employs TRBV5-5 and TRBJ2-1; TRBD2 agrees at 9 bases. CDR3 length: 16 amino acids. Germline loops: CDR1 SGHKS, CDR2 YYEKEE (reference sequence). With V trimmed by 1 base and J by 1 base, 3 bases remained unmatched.

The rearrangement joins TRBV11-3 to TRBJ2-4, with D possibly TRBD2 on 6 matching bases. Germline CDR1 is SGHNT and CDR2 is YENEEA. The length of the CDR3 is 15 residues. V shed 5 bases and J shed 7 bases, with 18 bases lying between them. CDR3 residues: CASSPRRGAGNIQYF. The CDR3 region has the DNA TGTGCCAGCAGCCCTAGAAGGGGCGCGGGGAACATTCAGTACTTC.

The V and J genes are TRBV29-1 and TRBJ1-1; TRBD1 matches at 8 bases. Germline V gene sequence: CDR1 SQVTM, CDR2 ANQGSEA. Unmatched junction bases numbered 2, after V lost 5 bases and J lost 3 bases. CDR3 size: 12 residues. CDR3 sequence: CSVWDRYTEAFF. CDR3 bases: TGCAGCGTTTGGGACAGGTACACTGAAGCTTTCTTT.

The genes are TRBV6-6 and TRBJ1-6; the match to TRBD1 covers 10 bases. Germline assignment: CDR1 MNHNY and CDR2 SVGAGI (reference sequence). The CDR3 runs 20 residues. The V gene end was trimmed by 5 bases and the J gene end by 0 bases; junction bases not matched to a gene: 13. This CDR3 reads CASSRQGTGELSSYNSPLHF. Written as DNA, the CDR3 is TGTGCCAGCAGTCGACAAGGGACAGGGGAGCTTAGCTCCTATAATTCACCCCTCCACTTT.

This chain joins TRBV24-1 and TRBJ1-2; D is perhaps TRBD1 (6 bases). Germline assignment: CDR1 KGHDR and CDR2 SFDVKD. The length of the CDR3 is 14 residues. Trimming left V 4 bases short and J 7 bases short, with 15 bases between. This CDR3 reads CATSDRGRSGGYTF. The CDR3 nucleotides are TGTGCCACCAGTGACAGGGGAAGGAGTGGTGGCTACACCTTC.

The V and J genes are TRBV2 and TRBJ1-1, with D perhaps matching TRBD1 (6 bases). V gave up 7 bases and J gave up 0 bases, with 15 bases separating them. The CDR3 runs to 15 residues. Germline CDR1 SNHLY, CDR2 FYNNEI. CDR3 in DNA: TGTGCCAGCACCCCTCCGAGGGGGTTGAACACTGAAGCTTTCTTT. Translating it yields CASTPPRGLNTEAFF.

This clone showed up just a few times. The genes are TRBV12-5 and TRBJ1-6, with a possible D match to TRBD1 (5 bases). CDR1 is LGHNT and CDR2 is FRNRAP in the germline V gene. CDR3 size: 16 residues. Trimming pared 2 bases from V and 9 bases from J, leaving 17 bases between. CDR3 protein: CASGLQGLDIASPLHF. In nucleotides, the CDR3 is TGTGCTAGTGGTTTGCAGGGACTAGATATTGCTTCACCCCTCCACTTT.

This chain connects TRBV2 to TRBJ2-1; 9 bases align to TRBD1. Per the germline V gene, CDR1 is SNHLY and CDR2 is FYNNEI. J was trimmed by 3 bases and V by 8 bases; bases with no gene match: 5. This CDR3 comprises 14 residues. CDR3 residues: CASGSDRGYNEQFF. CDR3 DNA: TGTGCCAGCGGGTCGGACAGGGGCTACAATGAGCAGTTCTTC.

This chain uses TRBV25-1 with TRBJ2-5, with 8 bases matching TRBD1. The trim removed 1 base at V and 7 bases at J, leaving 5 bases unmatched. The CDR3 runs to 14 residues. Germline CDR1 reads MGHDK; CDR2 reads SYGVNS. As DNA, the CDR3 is TGTGCCAGCAGTGAATTTGGACAGGGTGGGACCCAGTACTTC. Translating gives CASSEFGQGGTQYF.

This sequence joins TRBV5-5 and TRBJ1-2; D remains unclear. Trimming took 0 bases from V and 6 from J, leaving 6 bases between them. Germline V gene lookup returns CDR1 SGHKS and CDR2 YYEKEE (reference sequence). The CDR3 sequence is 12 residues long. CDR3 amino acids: CASSLGRDGYTF. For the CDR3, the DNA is TGTGCCAGCAGCTTGGGACGGGATGGCTACACCTTC.

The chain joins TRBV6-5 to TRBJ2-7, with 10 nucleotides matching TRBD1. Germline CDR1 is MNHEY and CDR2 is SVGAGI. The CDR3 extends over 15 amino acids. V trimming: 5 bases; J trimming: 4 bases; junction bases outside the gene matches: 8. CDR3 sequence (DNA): TGTGCCAGCAGTCTCGACAGGGGGCTTCCGTACGAGCAGTACTTC. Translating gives CASSLDRGLPYEQYF.

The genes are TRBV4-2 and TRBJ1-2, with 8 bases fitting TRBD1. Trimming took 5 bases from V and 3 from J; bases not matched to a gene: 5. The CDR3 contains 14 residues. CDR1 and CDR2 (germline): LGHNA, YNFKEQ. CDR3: CASSSQGEDYGYTF. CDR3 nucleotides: TGTGCCAGCAGCTCACAGGGGGAGGACTATGGCTACACCTTC.

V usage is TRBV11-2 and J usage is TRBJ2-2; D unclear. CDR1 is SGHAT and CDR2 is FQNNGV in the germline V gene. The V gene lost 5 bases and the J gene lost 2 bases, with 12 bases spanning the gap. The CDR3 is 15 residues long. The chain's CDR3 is CASSPRSLNTGELFF. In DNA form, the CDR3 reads TGTGCCAGCAGCCCCCGAAGCCTAAACACCGGGGAGCTGTTTTTT.

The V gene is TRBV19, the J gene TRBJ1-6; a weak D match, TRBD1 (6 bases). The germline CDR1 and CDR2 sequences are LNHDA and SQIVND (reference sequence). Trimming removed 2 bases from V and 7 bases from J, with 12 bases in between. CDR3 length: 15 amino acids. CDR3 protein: CASSITGPINSPLHF. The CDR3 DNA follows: TGTGCCAGTAGTATAACAGGGCCAATCAATTCACCCCTCCACTTT.